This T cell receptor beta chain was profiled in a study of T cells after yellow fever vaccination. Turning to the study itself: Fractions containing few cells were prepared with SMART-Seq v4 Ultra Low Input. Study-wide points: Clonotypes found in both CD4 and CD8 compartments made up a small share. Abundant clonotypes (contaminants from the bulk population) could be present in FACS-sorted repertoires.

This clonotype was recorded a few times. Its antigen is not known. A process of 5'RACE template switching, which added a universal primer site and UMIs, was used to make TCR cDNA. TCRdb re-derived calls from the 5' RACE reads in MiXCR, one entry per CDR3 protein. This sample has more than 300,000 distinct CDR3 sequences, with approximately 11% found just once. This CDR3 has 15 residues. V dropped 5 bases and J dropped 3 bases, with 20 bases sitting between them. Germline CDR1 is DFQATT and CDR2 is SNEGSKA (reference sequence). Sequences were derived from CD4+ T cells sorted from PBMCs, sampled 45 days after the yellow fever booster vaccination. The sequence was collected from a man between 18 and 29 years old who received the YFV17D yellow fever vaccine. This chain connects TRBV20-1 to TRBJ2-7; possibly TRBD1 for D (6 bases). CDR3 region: CSAAPWDTGGYEQYF. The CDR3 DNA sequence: TGCAGTGCTGCCCCCTGGGACACAGGAGGCTACGAGCAGTACTTC.